Listed below are T cell receptor beta chains from one sample, sequenced in a study of T cells expressing NK-cell markers. TCRdb re-called the 5' RACE reads and catalogs CDR3 proteins one per entry, DNA excluded. This repertoire includes approximately 150,000 distinct CDR3 sequences. The sequencing sample was made of blood T cells: a sorted CD56 or NKG2C T cell subset, CD4+ or CD8+ T cells, or bulk PBMC T cells (not recorded which). Receptors were obtained from a woman aged 18 to 75 in good health. CDR3s include the opening cysteine and the closing phenylalanine or tryptophan.

j_call v_call cdr3_aa
TRBJ1-1 TRBV19 CASTVVDRENTEAFF
TRBJ2-3 TRBV6-5 CASSYPARRSGTDTQYF
TRBJ2-7 TRBV7-2 CASSFRGRAYEQYF
TRBJ2-3 TRBV10-3 CAISDQRADTQYF
TRBJ2-3 TRBV21-1 CARPDGFSGRSDTQYF
TRBJ2-1 TRBV5-1 CASSLQGGAGYNEQFF
TRBJ2-2 TRBV9 CASSVGLAGQNTGELFF
TRBJ2-1 TRBV5-1 CASSAGLAGWEQFF
TRBJ1-1 TRBV27 CASSWDRGLNTEAFF
TRBJ2-7 TRBV19 CASSNPGLEGSYEQYF
TRBJ1-2 TRBV12-3/TRBV12-4 CASSLSAGAGYGYTF
TRBJ2-2 TRBV29-1 CSVGGTAIANTGELFF
TRBJ2-4 TRBV20-1 CSALSGETVENIQYF
TRBJ2-1 TRBV12-3/TRBV12-4 CASKGLAGGSSSYNEQFF
TRBJ1-3 TRBV4-2 CASSQDGGNTIYF
TRBJ2-7 TRBV20-1 CSAEPGQNSYEQYF
TRBJ2-1 TRBV27 CASRTSGYNEQFF
TRBJ2-6 TRBV20-1 CSARGTGANVLTF
TRBJ2-3 TRBV20-1 CSARLAGATDTQYF
TRBJ1-4 TRBV7-9 CASSSSGREKLFF
TRBJ2-2 TRBV29-1 CSVGFDRGLLGGELFF
TRBJ1-1 TRBV3-1 CASSRGSWGSFF